These 9 T cell receptor beta chains share one sample of origin, sequenced in a study of blood T cell repertoires in COVID-19. TCRdb keeps only in-frame clones here, not all; method: immunoSEQ multiplex PCR. Among about 200,000 clones listed, around four fifths were seen once. Sequences were obtained from PBMCs or T cells enriched from blood (not recorded which). The receptors here all came from a man aged 40-49 years who had recovered from COVID-19.

The V and J genes are TRBV7-6 and TRBJ1-1, with unresolved D. The CDR3 has 14 amino acids. Trimming shortened V by 1 base and J by 1 base, and 7 bases separated the two germline ends. Germline CDR1 reads SGHVS; CDR2 reads FNYEAQ. This CDR3 is CASSLDGENTEAFF. The CDR3 DNA reads TGTGCCAGCAGCTTAGACGGGGAGAACACTGAAGCTTTCTTT.

The chain uses TRBV7-9 and TRBJ1-4; no clear D gene. From germline, CDR1 is SEHNR and CDR2 FQNEAQ (reference sequence). The CDR3 contains 11 residues. V was trimmed by 5 bases and J by 8 bases, leaving 6 bases between them. CDR3 nucleotide sequence: TGTGCCAGCAGCCCCACAGAAAAACTGTTTTTT. Protein product: CASSPTEKLFF.

The V and J genes are TRBV29-1 and TRBJ1-2; D remains ambiguous. Germline CDR1 SQVTM, CDR2 ANQGSEA. Trimming removed 3 bases at V and 5 bases at J, with 13 bases between. The CDR3 runs to 13 residues. Here the CDR3 DNA reads TGCAGCGTTGATTCTACAGATCCATATGGCTACACCTTC. The encoded protein is CSVDSTDPYGYTF. The whole variable domain, remainder taken from reference TRBV29-1 and TRBJ1-2, is SAVISQKPSRDICQRGTSLTIQCQVDSQVTMMFWYRQQPGQSLTLIATANQGSEATYESGFVIDKFPISRPNLTFSTLTVSNMSPEDSSIYLCSVDSTDPYGYTFGSGTRLTVV.

This chain connects TRBV29-1 to TRBJ2-7; 7 bases line up with TRBD1. V dropped 7 bases and J dropped 0; count of bases not matched to a gene: 6. The germline CDR1 and CDR2 sequences are SQVTM and ANQGSEA. The CDR3 runs to 13 residues. The CDR3 nucleotides read TGCAGCGCGCGACAGGGTAGCTCCTACGAGCAGTACTTC. The encoded protein is CSARQGSSYEQYF.

The V gene is TRBV11-2, the J gene TRBJ1-1, with D possibly matching TRBD1 (6 bases). Trimming took 2 bases from V and 0 from J, leaving 10 bases between them. This CDR3 contains 15 residues. CDR1 is SGHAT and CDR2 is FQNNGV in the germline V gene. This chain's CDR3 is CASSLSGTMNTEAFF. The CDR3 DNA follows: TGTGCCAGCAGCTTATCTGGGACAATGAACACTGAAGCTTTCTTT.

The chain recombines TRBV7-8 with TRBJ2-7; D possibly corresponds to TRBD2 (5 bases). Germline CDR1 reads SGHVS; CDR2 reads FQNEAQ. The CDR3 is made up of 17 amino acids. V lost 3 bases to trimming and J lost 0 bases, with 18 bases between them. The CDR3 loop is CASSFPRWEWSSYEQYF. CDR3 bases: TGTGCCAGCAGCTTCCCCCGCTGGGAGTGGAGCTCCTACGAGCAGTACTTC. Based on the CDR3 plus reference TRBV7-8 and TRBJ2-7, the full variable domain is GAGVSQSPRYKVAKRGQDVALRCDPISGHVSLFWYQQALGQGPEFLTYFQNEAQLDKSGLPSDRFFAERPEGSVSTLKIQRTQQEDSAVYLCASSFPRWEWSSYEQYFGPGTRLTVT.

This rearrangement joins TRBV5-1 to TRBJ2-1; no clear D gene. This CDR3 has 14 residues. V lost 2 bases to trimming and J lost 3 bases, with 9 bases between them. The V gene's germline CDR1 is SGHRS and CDR2 YFSETQ. This CDR3 is CASSLERIYNEQFF. CDR3 in DNA: TGCGCCAGCAGCTTAGAGAGAATCTACAATGAGCAGTTCTTC.

The chain links TRBV15 to TRBJ1-2, with 7 nucleotides matching TRBD1. The CDR3 extends over 12 amino acids. The ends lost 5 bases at V and 8 bases at J; junction bases unmatched: 5. CDR1 is LNHNV, CDR2 YYDKDF, per germline (reference sequence). DNA for the CDR3: TGTGCCACCAGCGGCCGACAGGGCGGCTACACCTTC. This codes for CATSGRQGGYTF.

The chain recombines TRBV6-1 with TRBJ1-2; 7 bases align to TRBD1. V dropped 2 bases and J dropped 5; count of bases not matched to a gene: 5. Germline V gives CDR1 MNHNS, CDR2 SASEGT. The CDR3 covers 14 residues. Written as DNA, the CDR3 is TGTGCCAGCAGTGAATTGGGACAGAAGTATGGCTACACCTTC. Translating gives CASSELGQKYGYTF.